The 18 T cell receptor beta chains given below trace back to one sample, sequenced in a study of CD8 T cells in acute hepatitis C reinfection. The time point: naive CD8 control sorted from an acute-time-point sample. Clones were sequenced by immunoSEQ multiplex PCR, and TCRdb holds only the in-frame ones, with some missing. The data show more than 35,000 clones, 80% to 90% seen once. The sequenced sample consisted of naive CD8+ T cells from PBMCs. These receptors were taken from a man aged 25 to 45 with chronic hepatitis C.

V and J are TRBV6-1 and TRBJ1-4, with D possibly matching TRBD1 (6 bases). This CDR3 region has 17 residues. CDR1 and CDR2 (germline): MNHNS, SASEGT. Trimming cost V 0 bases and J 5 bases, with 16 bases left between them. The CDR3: CASSEAGRDRLNEKLFF. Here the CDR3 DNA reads TGTGCCAGCAGTGAAGCGGGCCGAGACAGGCTAAATGAAAAACTGTTTTTT.

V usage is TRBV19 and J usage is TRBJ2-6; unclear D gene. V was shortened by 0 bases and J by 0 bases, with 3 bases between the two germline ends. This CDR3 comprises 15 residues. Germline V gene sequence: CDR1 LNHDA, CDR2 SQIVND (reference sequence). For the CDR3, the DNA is TGTGCCAGTAGTATAGAGGGCTCTGGGGCCAACGTCCTGACTTTC. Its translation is CASSIEGSGANVLTF.

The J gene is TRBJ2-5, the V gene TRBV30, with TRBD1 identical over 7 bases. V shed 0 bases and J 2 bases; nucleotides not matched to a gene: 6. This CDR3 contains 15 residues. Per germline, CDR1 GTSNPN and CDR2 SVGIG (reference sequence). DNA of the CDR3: TGTGCCTGGAGTGTACAGGGGAGTAGACAAGAGACCCAGTACTTC. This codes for CAWSVQGSRQETQYF.

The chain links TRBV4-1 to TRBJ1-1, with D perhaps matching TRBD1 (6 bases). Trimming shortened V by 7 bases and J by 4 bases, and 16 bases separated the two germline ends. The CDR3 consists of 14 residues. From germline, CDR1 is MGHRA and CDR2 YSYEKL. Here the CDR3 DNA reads TGCGCCAGCACCCCCGGGGGGCGAGGCACTGAAGCTTTCTTT. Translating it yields CASTPGGRGTEAFF.

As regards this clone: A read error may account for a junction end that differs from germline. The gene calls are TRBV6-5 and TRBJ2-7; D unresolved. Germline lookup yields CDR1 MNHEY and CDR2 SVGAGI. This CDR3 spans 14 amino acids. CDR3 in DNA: TGTGCCAGCAGTTACGGTCCACCCTCCTTCGAGCAGTACTTC. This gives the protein CASSYGPPSFEQYF.

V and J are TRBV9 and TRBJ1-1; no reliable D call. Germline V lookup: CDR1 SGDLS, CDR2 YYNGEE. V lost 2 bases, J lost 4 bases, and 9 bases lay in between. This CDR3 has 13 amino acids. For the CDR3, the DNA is TGTGCCAGCAGCGTGGGGAGCAGCACTGAAGCTTTCTTT. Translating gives CASSVGSSTEAFF.

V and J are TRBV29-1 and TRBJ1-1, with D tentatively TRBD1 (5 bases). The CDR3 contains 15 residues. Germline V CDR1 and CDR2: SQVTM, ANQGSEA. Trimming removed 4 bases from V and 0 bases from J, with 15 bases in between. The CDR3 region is CSVVGAENMNTEAFF. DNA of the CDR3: TGCAGCGTTGTCGGGGCGGAGAACATGAACACTGAAGCTTTCTTT.

As DNA, the CDR3 is TGTGCCAGCAGCCCCACCGGGACAGCCTATGGCTACACCTTC. It is translated as CASSPTGTAYGYTF. The V and J genes are TRBV9 and TRBJ1-2, with 7 bases that match TRBD1. CDR3 length equals 14 residues. With 4 bases clipped from V and 4 bases from J, the junction kept 7 bases outside the gene matches. Germline V gene sequence: CDR1 SGDLS, CDR2 YYNGEE. The whole variable domain, remainder taken from reference TRBV9 and TRBJ1-2, is DSGVTQTPKHLITATGQRVTLRCSPRSGDLSVYWYQQSLDQGLQFLIQYYNGEERAKGNILERFSAQQFPDLHSELNLSSLELGDSALYFCASSPTGTAYGYTFGSGTRLTVV.

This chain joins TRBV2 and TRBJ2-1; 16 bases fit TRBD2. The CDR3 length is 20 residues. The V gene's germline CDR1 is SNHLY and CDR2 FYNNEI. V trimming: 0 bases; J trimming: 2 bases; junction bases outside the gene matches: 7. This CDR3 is CASSEAAGTSGGVAYNEQFF. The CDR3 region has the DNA TGTGCCAGCAGTGAAGCGGCCGGGACTAGCGGGGGGGTCGCCTACAATGAGCAGTTCTTC. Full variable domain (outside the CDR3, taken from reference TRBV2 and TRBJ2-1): EPEVTQTPSHQVTQMGQEVILRCVPISNHLYFYWYRQILGQKVEFLVSFYNNEISEKSEIFDDQFSVERPDGSNFTLKIRSTKLEDSAMYFCASSEAAGTSGGVAYNEQFFGPGTRLTVL.

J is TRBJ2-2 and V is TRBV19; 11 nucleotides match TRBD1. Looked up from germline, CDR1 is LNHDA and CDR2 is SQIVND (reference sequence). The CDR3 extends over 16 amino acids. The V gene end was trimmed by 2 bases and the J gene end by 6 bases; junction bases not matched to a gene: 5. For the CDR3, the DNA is TGTGCCAGTAGTATATTCGCGGGACAGGGGGCCGGGGAGCTGTTTTTT. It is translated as CASSIFAGQGAGELFF.

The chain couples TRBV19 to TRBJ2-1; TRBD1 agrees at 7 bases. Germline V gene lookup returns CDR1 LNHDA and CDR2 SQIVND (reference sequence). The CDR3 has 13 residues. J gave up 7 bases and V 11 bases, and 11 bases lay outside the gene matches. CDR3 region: CAVVQGSGNEQFF. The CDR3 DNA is TGTGCCGTAGTACAGGGGAGCGGAAATGAGCAGTTCTTC.

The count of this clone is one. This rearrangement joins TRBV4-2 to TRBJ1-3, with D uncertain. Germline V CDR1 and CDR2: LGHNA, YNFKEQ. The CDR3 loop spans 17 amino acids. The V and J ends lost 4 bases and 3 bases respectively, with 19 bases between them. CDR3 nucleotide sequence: TGTGCCAGCAGCCTCAGCTCGACGGGTAGGGTTGGAAACACCATATATTTT. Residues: CASSLSSTGRVGNTIYF.

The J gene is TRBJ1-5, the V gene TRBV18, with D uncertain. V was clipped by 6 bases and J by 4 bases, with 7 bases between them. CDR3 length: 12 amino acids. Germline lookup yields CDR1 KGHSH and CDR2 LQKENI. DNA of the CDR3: TGTGCCAGCTCTCAAGTGAATCAGCCCCAGCATTTT. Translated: CASSQVNQPQHF.

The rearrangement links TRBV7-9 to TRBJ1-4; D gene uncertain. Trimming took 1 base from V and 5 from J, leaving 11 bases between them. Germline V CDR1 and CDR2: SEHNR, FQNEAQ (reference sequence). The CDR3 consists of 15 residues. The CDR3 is CASSLGGPANEKLFF. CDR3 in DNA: TGTGCCAGCAGCTTAGGAGGCCCGGCCAATGAAAAACTGTTTTTT.

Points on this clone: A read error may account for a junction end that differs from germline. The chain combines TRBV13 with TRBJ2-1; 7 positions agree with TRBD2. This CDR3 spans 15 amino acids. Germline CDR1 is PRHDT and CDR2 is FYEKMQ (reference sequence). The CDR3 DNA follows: TGTGCCAGCAGCGTAGGATTAGCGGGTTCCAATGAGCAGTTCTTC. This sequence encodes CASSVGLAGSNEQFF.

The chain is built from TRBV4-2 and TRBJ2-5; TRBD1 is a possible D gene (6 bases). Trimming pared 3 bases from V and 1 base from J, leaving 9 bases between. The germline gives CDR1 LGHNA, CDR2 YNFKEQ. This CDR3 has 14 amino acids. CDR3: CASSQVDSQETQYF. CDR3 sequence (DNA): TGTGCCAGCAGCCAGGTGGACAGCCAAGAGACCCAGTACTTC.

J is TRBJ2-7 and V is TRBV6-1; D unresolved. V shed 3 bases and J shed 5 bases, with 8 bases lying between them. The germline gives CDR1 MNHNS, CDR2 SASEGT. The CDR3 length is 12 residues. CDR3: CASSDYPDEQYF. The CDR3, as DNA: TGTGCCAGCAGTGACTACCCCGACGAGCAGTACTTC.

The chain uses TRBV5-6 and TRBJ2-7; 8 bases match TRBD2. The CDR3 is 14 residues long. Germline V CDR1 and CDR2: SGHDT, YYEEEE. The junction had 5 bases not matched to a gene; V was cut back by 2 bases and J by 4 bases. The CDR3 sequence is CASSFISGGYEQYF. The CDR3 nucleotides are TGTGCCAGCAGCTTTATAAGCGGGGGTTACGAGCAGTACTTC. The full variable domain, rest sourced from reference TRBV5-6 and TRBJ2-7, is DAGVTQSPTHLIKTRGQQVTLRCSPKSGHDTVSWYQQALGQGPQFIFQYYEEEERQRGNFPDRFSGHQFPNYSSELNVNALLLGDSALYLCASSFISGGYEQYFGPGTRLTVT.